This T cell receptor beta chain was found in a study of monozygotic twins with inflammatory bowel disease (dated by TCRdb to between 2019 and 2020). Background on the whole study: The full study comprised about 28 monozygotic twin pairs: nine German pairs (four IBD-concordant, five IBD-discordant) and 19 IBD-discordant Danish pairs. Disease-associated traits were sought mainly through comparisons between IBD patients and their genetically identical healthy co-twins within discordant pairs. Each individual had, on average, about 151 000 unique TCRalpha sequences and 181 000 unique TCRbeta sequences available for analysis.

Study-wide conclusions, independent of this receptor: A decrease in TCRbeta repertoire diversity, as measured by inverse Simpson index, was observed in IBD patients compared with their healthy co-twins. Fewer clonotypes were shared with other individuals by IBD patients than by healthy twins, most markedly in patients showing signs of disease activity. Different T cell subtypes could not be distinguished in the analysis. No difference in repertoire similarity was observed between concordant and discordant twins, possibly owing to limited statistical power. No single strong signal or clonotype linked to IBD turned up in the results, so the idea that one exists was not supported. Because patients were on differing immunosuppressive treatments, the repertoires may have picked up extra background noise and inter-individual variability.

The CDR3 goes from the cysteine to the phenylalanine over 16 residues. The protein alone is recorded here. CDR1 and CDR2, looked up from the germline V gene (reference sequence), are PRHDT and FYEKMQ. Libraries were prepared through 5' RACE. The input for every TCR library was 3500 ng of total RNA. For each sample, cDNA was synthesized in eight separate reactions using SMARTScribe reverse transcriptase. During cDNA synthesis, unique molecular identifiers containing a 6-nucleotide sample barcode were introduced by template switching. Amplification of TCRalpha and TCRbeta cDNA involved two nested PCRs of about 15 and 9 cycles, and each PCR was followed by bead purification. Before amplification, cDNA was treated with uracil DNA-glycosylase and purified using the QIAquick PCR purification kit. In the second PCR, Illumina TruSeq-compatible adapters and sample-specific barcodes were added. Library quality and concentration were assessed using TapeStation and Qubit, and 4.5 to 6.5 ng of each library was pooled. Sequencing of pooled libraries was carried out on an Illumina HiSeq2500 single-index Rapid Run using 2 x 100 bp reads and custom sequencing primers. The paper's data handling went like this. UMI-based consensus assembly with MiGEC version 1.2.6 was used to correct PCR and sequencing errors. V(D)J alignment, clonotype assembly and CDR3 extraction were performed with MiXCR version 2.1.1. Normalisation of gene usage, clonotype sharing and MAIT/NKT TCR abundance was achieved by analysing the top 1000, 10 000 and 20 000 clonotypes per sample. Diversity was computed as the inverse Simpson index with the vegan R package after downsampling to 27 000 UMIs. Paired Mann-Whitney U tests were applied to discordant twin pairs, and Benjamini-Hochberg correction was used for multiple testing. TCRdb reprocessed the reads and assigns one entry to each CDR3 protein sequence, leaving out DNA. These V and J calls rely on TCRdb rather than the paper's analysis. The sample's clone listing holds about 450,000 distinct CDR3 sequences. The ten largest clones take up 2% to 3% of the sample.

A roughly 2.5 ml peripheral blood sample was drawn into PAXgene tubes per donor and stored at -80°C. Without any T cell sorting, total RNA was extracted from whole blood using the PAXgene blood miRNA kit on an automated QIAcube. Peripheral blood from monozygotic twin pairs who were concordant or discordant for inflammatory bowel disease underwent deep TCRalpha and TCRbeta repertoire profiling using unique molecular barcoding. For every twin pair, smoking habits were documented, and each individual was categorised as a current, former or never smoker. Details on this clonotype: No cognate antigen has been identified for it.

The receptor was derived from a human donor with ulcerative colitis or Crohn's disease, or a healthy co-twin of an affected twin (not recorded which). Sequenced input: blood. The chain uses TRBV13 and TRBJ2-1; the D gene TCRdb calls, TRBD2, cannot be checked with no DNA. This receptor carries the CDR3 CASSLEGGISYNEQFF.